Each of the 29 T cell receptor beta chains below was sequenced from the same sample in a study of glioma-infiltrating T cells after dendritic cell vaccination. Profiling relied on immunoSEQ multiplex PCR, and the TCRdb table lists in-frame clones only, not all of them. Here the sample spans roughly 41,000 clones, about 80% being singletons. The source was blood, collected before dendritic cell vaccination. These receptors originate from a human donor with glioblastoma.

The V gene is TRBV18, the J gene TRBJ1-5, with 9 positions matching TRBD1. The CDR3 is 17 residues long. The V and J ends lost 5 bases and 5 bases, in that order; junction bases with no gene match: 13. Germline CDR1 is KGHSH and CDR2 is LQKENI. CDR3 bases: TGTGCCAGCTCAGAGACCGGGACAGGGCGACTTTATCAGCCCCAGCATTTT. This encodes CASSETGTGRLYQPQHF.

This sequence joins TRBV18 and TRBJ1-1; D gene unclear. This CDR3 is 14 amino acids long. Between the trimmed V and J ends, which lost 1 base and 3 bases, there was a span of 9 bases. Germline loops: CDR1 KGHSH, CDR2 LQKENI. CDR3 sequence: CASSPQSQDTEAFF. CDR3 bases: TGTGCCAGCTCACCACAGTCTCAGGACACTGAAGCTTTCTTT.

This CDR3 reads CASLGGARNEQFF. The CDR3 nucleotides read TGTGCCAGCCTGGGGGGGGCCCGCAATGAGCAGTTCTTC. The chain joins TRBV18 to TRBJ2-1; possibly TRBD2 for D (7 bases). The V end was cut by 8 bases, the J end by 6 bases, with 14 bases between. This CDR3 is built from 13 residues. Germline V lookup: CDR1 KGHSH, CDR2 LQKENI.

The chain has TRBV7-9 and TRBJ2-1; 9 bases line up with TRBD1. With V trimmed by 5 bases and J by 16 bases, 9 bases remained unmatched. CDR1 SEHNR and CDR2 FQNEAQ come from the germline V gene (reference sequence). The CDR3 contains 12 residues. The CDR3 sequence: CASSLLGTGLFF. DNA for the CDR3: TGTGCCAGCAGCCTACTCGGGACAGGGTTATTCTTC.

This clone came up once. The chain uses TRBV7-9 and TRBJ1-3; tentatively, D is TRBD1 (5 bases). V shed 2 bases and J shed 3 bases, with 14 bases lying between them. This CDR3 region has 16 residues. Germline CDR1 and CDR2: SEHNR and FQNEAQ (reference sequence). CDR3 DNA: TGTGCCAGCAGCTTAAAGGGGCCTATCGGTGGAAACACCATATATTTT. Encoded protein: CASSLKGPIGGNTIYF.

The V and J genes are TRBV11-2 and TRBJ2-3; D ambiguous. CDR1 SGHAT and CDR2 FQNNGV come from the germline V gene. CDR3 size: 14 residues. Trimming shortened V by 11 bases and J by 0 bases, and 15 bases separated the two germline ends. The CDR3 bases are TGTGCCTCCCAGGCACTTCATAGCACAGATACGCAGTATTTT. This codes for CASQALHSTDTQYF.

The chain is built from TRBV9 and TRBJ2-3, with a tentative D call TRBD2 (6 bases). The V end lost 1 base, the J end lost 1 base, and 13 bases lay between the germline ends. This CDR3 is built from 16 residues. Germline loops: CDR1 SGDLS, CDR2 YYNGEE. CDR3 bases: TGTGCCAGCAGCGTAATCGGCGGGGCGGGCACAGATACGCAGTATTTT. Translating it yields CASSVIGGAGTDTQYF.

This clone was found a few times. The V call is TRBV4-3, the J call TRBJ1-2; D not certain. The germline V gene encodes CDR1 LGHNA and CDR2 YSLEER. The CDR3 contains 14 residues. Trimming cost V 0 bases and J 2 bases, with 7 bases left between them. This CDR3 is CASSQDAQNYGYTF. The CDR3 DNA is TGCGCCAGCAGCCAAGACGCCCAGAACTATGGCTACACCTTC.

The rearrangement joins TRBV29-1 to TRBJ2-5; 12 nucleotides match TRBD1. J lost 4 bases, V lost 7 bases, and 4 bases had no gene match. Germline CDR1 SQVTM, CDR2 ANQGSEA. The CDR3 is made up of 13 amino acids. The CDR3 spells CSAGQGARETQYF. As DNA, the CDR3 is TGCAGCGCGGGACAGGGGGCTCGAGAGACCCAGTACTTC. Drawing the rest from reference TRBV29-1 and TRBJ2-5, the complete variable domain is SAVISQKPSRDICQRGTSLTIQCQVDSQVTMMFWYRQQPGQSLTLIATANQGSEATYESGFVIDKFPISRPNLTFSTLTVSNMSPEDSSIYLCSAGQGARETQYFGPGTRLLVL.

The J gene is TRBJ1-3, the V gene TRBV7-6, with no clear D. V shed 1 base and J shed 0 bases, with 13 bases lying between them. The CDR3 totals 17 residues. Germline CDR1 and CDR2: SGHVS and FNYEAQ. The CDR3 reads CASSLVTDRFSGNTIYF. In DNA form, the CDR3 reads TGTGCCAGCAGCTTAGTAACAGACCGATTCTCTGGAAACACCATATATTTT.

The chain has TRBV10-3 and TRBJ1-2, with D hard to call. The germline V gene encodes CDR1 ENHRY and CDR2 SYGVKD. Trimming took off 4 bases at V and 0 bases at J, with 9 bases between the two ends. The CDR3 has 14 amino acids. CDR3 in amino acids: CAISGAPTNYGYTF. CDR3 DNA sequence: TGTGCCATCAGTGGGGCACCAACTAACTATGGCTACACCTTC.

DNA of the CDR3: TGTGCCAGCAGTTACGGTAGAAATTCACCCCTCCACTTT. Translated: CASSYGRNSPLHF. The rearrangement links TRBV6-5 to TRBJ1-6; no clear D gene. The CDR3 contains 13 residues. Germline V gene lookup returns CDR1 MNHEY and CDR2 SVGAGI. Between the trimmed V and J ends, which lost 2 bases and 7 bases, there was a span of 6 bases.

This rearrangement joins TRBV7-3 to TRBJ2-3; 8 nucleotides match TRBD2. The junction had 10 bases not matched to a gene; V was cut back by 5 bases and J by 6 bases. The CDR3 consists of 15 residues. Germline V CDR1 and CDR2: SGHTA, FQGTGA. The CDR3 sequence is CASSPAGGLGDTQYF. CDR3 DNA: TGTGCCAGCAGCCCGGCGGGGGGTCTAGGGGATACGCAGTATTTT.

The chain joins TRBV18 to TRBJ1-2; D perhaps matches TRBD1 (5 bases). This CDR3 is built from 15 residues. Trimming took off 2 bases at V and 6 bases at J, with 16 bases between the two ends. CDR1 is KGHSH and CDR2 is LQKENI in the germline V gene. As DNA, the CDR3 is TGTGCCAGCTCACCAAACAGGACCCCCCCCCATGGCTACACCTTC. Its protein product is CASSPNRTPPHGYTF.

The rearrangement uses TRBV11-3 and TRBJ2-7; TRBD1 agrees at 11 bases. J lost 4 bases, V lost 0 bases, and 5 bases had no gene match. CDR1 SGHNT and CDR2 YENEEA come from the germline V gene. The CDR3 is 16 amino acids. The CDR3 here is CASSLEWTGGSYEQYF. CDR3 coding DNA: TGTGCCAGCAGCTTAGAATGGACAGGGGGCTCATACGAGCAGTACTTC.

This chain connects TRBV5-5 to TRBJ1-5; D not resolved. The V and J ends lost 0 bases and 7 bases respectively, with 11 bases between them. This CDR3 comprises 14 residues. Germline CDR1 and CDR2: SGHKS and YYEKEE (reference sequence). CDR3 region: CASSLGGVGQPQHF. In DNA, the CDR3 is TGTGCCAGCAGCTTGGGCGGGGTAGGCCAGCCCCAGCATTTT.

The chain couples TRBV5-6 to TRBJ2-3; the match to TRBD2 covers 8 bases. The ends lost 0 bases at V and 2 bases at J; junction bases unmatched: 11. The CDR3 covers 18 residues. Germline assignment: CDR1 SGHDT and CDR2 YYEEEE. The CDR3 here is CASSLAGTGGSVTDTQYF. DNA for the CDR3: TGTGCCAGCAGCTTGGCAGGGACGGGGGGGTCAGTCACAGATACGCAGTATTTT.

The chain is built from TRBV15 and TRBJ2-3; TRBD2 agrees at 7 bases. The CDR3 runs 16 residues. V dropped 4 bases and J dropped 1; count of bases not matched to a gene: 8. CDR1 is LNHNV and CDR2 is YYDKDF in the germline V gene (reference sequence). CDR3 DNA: TGTGCCACCAGCACTGGGGAGGGTTGGGGCACAGATACGCAGTATTTT. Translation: CATSTGEGWGTDTQYF.

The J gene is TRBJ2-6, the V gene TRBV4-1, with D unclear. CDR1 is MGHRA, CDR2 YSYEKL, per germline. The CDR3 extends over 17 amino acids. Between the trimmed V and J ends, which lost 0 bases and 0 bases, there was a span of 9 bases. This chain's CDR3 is CASSQDEQSSGANVLTF. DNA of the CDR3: TGCGCCAGCAGCCAAGATGAACAGAGCTCTGGGGCCAACGTCCTGACTTTC.

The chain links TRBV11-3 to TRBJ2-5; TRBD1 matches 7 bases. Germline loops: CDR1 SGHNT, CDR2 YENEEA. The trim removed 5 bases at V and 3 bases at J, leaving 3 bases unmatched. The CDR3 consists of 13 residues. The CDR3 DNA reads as TGTGCCAGCAGCATCACAGGGGAAGAGACCCAGTACTTC. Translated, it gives CASSITGEETQYF.

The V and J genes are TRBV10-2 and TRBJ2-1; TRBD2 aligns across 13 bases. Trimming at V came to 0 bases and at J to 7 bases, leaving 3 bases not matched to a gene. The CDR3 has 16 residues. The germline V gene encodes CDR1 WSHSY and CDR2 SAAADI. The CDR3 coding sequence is TGCGCCAGCAGTGAGTCACTAGCGGGGGGGCGGAATGAGCAGTTCTTC. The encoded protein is CASSESLAGGRNEQFF.

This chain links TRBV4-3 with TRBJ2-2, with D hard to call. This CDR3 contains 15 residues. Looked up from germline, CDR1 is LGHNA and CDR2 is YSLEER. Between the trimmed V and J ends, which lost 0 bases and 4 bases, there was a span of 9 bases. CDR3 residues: CASSQEARPTGELFF. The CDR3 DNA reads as TGCGCCAGCAGCCAAGAAGCTAGACCCACCGGGGAGCTGTTTTTT.

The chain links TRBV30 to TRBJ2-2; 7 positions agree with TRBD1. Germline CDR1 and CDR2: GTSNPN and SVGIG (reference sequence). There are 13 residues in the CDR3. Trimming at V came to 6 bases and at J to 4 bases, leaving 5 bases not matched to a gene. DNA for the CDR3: TGTGCCTGCTGGGACAGCAGCACCGGGGAGCTGTTTTTT. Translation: CACWDSSTGELFF.

CDR3 loop: CATRTGMNTEAFF. The DNA of the CDR3 is TGTGCCACTAGGACGGGGATGAACACTGAAGCTTTCTTT. The rearrangement uses TRBV19 and TRBJ1-1; D gene ambiguous. Germline V gene data show CDR1 as LNHDA and CDR2 as SQIVND (reference sequence). Between the trimmed V and J ends, which lost 10 bases and 0 bases, there was a span of 12 bases. The CDR3 spans 13 residues.

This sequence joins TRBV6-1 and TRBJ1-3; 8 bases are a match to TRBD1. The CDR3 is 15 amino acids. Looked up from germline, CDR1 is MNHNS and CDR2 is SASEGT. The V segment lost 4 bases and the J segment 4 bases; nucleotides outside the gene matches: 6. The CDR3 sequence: CASSAGQAMGNTIYF. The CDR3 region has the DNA TGTGCCAGCAGTGCGGGACAGGCCATGGGAAACACCATATATTTT.

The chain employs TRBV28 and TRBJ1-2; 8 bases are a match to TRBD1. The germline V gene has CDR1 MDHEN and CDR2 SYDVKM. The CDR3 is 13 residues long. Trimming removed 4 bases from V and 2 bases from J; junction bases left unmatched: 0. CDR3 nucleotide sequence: TGTGCCAGCAGTTGGACAGGGAACTATGGCTACACCTTC. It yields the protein CASSWTGNYGYTF.

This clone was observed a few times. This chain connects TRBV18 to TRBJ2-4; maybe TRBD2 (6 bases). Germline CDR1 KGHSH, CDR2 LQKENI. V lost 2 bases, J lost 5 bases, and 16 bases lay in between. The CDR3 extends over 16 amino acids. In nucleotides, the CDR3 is TGTGCCAGCTCACCAGAGGGCAGCGGAGGGCAAAACATTCAGTACTTC. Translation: CASSPEGSGGQNIQYF.

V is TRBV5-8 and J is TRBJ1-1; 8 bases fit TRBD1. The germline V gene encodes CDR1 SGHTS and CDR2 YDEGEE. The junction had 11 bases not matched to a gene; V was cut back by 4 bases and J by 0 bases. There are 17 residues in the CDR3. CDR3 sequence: CASSKEQGGRVNTEAFF. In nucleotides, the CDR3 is TGTGCCAGCAGCAAGGAACAGGGGGGTCGCGTGAACACTGAAGCTTTCTTT.

CDR3 coding DNA: TGTGCCAGCAGCTTAGGTACAGGGGGCTACGATGAAAAACTGTTTTTT. It is translated as CASSLGTGGYDEKLFF. V usage is TRBV11-2 and J usage is TRBJ1-4; 9 bases are a match to TRBD1. Germline values: CDR1 SGHAT, CDR2 FQNNGV. The V and J ends lost 1 base and 6 bases, in that order; junction bases with no gene match: 6. The CDR3 contains 16 residues.